Below, one TCR beta chain is given with its context. The antigen is undetermined. The entry originates in a study of cytomegalovirus exposure and HLA in healthy donors. Both 60 Vbeta primers and 13 Jbeta primers went into the PCR. The data were produced by immunoSEQ multiplex PCR, yet TCRdb's version contains in-frame clones alone and is incomplete. The sample shows 110,000 to 150,000 clones, more than 60% of them seen only once. The study sampled nominally healthy donors, though unrecorded immune exposures were likely. V lost 4 bases to trimming and J lost 10 bases, with 14 bases between them. The CDR3 loop spans 13 amino acids. Germline CDR1 reads SQVTM; CDR2 reads ANQGSEA. Findings and limits, study-wide: Later analysis identified 17,000 or so TCR beta sequences associated with HLA alleles, using a false discovery rate threshold of 0.05. Data from an earlier analysis indicated that most TCR beta V segments were productive either about 90% or about 30% of the time. Reportedly, cytomegalovirus status was diagnosed with high sensitivity and specificity.

The V and J genes are TRBV29-1 and TRBJ1-6, with D unclear. Sequenced input: PBMCs. The sequence derives from a woman in her forties or fifties in good health and CMV-seropositive. The CDR3 region is CSVAVRGRSPLHF. Here the CDR3 DNA reads TGCAGCGTTGCCGTCCGTGGGAGATCACCCCTCCACTTT.